What follows is one TCR beta chain and its context. The CDR3 extends over 15 amino acids. The germline V gene has CDR1 MNHEY and CDR2 SMNVEV (reference sequence). The V and J ends lost 6 bases and 5 bases, in that order; junction bases with no gene match: 10. Around 30,000 T cell genomes, or approximately 300 ng DNA, went into replicate PCRs of unsorted PBMC. Sequencing was performed with immunoSEQ multiplex PCR; in TCRdb, only in-frame clones are kept and a portion is missing. This sample has 450,000 to 500,000 clones, with approximately 82% found just once. The data are from a study of shared clonotypes between healthy human individuals. Adult donors, all healthy and HIV-negative, had no recent acute infections or vaccinations. The study used 100 million or so PBMCs per unsorted sample for genomic DNA.

The material sequenced was PBMCs. This TCR derives from a middle-aged woman in good health. Some clones in this sample may be carry-over from other donors' samples. The chain uses TRBV27 and TRBJ2-3; 8 positions agree with TRBD1. CDR3 DNA sequence: TGTGCCAGCAGACCAGACCAGGGGGCCAGAGATACGCAGTATTTT. Amino acid sequence: CASRPDQGARDTQYF.